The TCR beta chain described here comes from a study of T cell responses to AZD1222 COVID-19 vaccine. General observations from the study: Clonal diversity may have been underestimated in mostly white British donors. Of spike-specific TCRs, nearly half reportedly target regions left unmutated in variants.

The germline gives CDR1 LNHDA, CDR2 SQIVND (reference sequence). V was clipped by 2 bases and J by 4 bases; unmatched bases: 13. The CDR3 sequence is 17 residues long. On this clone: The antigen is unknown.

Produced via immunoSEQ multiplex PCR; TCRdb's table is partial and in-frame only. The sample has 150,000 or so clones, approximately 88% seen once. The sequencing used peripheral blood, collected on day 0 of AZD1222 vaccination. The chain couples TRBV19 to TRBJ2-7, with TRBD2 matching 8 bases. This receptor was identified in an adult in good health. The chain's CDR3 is CASSIIGGGGRGYEQYF. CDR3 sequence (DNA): TGTGCCAGTAGTATAATTGGTGGCGGGGGGCGAGGATACGAGCAGTACTTC.